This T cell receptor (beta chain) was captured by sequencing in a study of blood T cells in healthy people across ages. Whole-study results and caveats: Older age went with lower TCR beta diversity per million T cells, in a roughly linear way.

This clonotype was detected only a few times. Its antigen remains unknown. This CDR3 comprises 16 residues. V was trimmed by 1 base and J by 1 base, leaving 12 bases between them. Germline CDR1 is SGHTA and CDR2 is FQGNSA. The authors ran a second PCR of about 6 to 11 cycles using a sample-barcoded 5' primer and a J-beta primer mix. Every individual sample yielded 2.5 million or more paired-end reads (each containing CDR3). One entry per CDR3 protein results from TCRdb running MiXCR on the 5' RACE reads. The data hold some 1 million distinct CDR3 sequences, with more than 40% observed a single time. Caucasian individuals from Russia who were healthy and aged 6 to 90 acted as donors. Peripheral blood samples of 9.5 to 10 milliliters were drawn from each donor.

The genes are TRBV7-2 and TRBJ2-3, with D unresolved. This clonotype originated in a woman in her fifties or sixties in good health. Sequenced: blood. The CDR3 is CASSLGRLRRTDTQYF. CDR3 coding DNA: TGTGCCAGCAGCTTAGGGCGGTTACGGCGCACAGATACGCAGTATTTT. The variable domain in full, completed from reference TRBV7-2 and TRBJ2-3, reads GAGVSQSPSNKVTEKGKDVELRCDPISGHTALYWYRQSLGQGLEFLIYFQGNSAPDKSGLPSDRFSAERTGGSVSTLTIQRTQQEDSAVYLCASSLGRLRRTDTQYFGPGTRLTVL.